The T cell receptor beta chain described here comes from a study of brain T cells in children with intractable seizures. Study-wide findings and caveats: Only CDR3 sequence similarity suggested viral specificity, without known HCMV serostatus.

With regard to this clone: Its antigen is not known.

Generated by immunoSEQ multiplex PCR, the TCRdb table keeps only in-frame clones and is missing some. The sample carries under 400,000 clones, approximately 93% recorded once. The CDR3 is 14 residues long. Germline CDR1 is SGHDT and CDR2 is YYEEEE. Deletions cut 4 bases from V and 5 bases from J, with 13 bases between. Time point described: blood from clinic visit 5 months post-surgery; TSC patient then seizure free. The V gene is TRBV5-6, the J gene TRBJ2-1; D may correspond to TRBD1 or TRBD2 (5 bases each). Here the sequenced sample was peripheral blood, taken 5 to 6 months after surgery. The clonotype comes from a boy under two years old with tuberous sclerosis and intractable seizures. The DNA for the CDR3 is TGTGCCAGCAGCCAGGGCGGAGGTGACAATGAGCAGTTCTTC. Its protein product is CASSQGGGDNEQFF.